This is a list of T cell receptor beta chains from one sample in a study of response to subunit inactivated influenza vaccine. TCRdb reprocessed the RT-PCR reads via MiXCR and lists one record per CDR3 protein. Altogether roughly 540,000 distinct CDR3 sequences are present, around 25% being singletons, with the ten largest covering around 2.8%. The same data also went into a second study, on T cells expressing NK-cell markers.

The sample in question was CD4+ T cells sorted from PBMCs, obtained 11 to 12 days after vaccination. The origin of the receptors is a man aged 45-60 years who received an inactivated influenza vaccine. Both conserved end residues are part of each CDR3. Each record gives: clone size, V gene, J gene, CDR3 length, D gene, CDR3 DNA, CDR3 protein. A D gene is named only where the DNA matches it firmly. A clone size is listed for some rows: how often the clone was seen (once, few, many), or a class if it is expanded.

>.|TRBV12-3/TRBV12-4|TRBJ2-5|16|.
TGTGCCAGCAGTAAAAGAGACTGGGGCCTCCAAGAGACCCAGTACTTC
CASSKRDWGLQETQYF
>.|TRBV18|TRBJ2-1|15|.
TGTGCCAGCTCACCAGCTCGGACAGCCTACAATGAGCAGTTCTTC
CASSPARTAYNEQFF
>.|TRBV6-5|TRBJ2-7|14|.
TGTGCCAGCAGTTACCGGGCTCCCTACTACGAGCAGTACTTC
CASSYRAPYYEQYF
>few|TRBV20-1|TRBJ1-2|12|.
TGCAGTGCTAGTTCTGGGAACTATGGCTACACCTTC
CSASSGNYGYTF
>.|TRBV20-1|TRBJ2-7|14|.
TGCAGTGCTAGTGGGAGGTCAGTTTCCTACGAGCAGTACTTC
CSASGRSVSYEQYF
>.|TRBV4-1|TRBJ1-2|14|.
TGCGCCAGCAGCCAAGATGATGGGGTGAGGGGCTACACCTTC
CASSQDDGVRGYTF
>few|TRBV2|TRBJ2-5|13|.
TGTGCCAGCAGCCCCGTAGGGGGAGAGACCCAGTACTTC
CASSPVGGETQYF
>.|TRBV11-2|TRBJ2-3|14|.
TGTGCCAGCAGCTTATATCAGGGAGCAGATACGCAGTATTTT
CASSLYQGADTQYF
>few|TRBV11-2|TRBJ2-1|16|.
TGTGCCAGCAGGAGCCTAGCGCCTAGCTCCTACAATGAGCAGTTCTTC
CASRSLAPSSYNEQFF
>.|TRBV25-1|TRBJ1-2|12|TRBD1
TGTGCCAGCCGGGACAGTTCTTGGGGCTACACCTTC
CASRDSSWGYTF
>few|TRBV3-1|TRBJ2-1|16|TRBD1
TGTGCCAGCAGTCCCCAGGACAGGCCTCCCTACAATGAGCAGTTCTTC
CASSPQDRPPYNEQFF
>.|TRBV18|TRBJ2-6|15|.
TGTGCCAGCTCACCAAACCCGTCTGGGGCCAACGTCCTGACTTTC
CASSPNPSGANVLTF
>few|TRBV29-1|TRBJ2-3|14|.
TGCAGCGTTGAACCTACAACGGGTCGAGATACGCAGTATTTT
CSVEPTTGRDTQYF
>few|TRBV11-2|TRBJ2-1|16|TRBD1
TGTGCCAGCAGAATGGGCTGGGACAGACCCTTGAATGAGCAGTTCTTC
CASRMGWDRPLNEQFF
>.|TRBV20-1|TRBJ2-3|14|TRBD2
TGCAGTGCCCCCGCTAGCGGGGGCACAGATACGCAGTATTTT
CSAPASGGTDTQYF
>.|TRBV2|TRBJ2-3|16|TRBD2
TGTGCCAGCAGTGGCGGGACTAGCGGGGGCACAGATACGCAGTATTTT
CASSGGTSGGTDTQYF
>.|TRBV7-6|TRBJ2-2|17|TRBD2
TGTGCCAGCAGCCGGCGACTAGCGGGAGGTGGTGGCGGGGAGCTGTTTTTT
CASSRRLAGGGGGELFF
>few|TRBV5-1|TRBJ1-5|14|TRBD1
TGCGCCAGCTCACCCGCAGGGGGAAATCAGCCCCAGCATTTT
CASSPAGGNQPQHF
>many|TRBV20-1|TRBJ2-1|14|TRBD2
TGCAGTGCTCCATTTTGGGAGGGCCTGTCTGAGCAGTTCTTC
CSAPFWEGLSEQFF
>.|TRBV6-6|TRBJ2-1|13|.
TGTGCCAGCAGTTACTCGAAGGGACATGAGCAGTTCTTC
CASSYSKGHEQFF
>.|TRBV20-1|TRBJ2-2|14|.
TGCAGTGCGGGTGGTCTAGCGAACACCGGGGAGCTGTTTTTT
CSAGGLANTGELFF
>few|TRBV3-1|TRBJ2-2|16|TRBD1
TGTGCCAGCAGCCAAGGGGACAGCTCGAACACCGGGGAGCTGTTTTTT
CASSQGDSSNTGELFF
>few|TRBV6-5|TRBJ1-2|11|.
TGTGCCAGCAGTCAGGGTGAAGGCTACACCTTC
CASSQGEGYTF
>.|TRBV5-1|TRBJ2-5|15|.
TGCGCCAGCAGCTTGGCCTCGGGGTTGGGGGAGACCCAGTACTTC
CASSLASGLGETQYF
>.|TRBV4-1|TRBJ2-2|15|.
TGCGCCAGCAGCCACCTGCCCCGGGGTGCCGGGGAGCTGTTTTTT
CASSHLPRGAGELFF
>.|TRBV6-1|TRBJ1-1|14|.
TGTGCCAGCAAAATCCAGGGCACCCACACTGAAGCTTTCTTT
CASKIQGTHTEAFF
>.|TRBV15|TRBJ2-1|12|.
TGTGCCACCAGCCAGAGGAGGCTGCTGCAGTTCTTC
CATSQRRLLQFF
>.|TRBV6-1|TRBJ2-2|13|.
TGTGCCAGCTGGGGGACGAACACCGGGGAGCTGTTTTTT
CASWGTNTGELFF